A selection of T cell receptor beta chains follows, all from one sample in a study of T cells in Graves' hyperthyroidism and ophthalmopathy. MiXCR, applied by TCRdb to the multiplex PCR reads, yields one record per CDR3 protein. The sample has roughly 200,000 distinct CDR3 sequences; 15% to 20% are singletons. Material: blood. The receptors stem from a man between 40 and 49 years old with Graves' hyperthyroidism. CDR3s include the opening cysteine and the closing phenylalanine or tryptophan. The D gene is left open where the match is weak. Clone size is not always given. Where it is, it says once, few, many or a class for expanded clones.

d_call: .
j_call: TRBJ2-3
clone_size: .
v_call: TRBV7-2
cdr3_aa: CASSLVEGETDTQYF
cdr3_nt: TGTGCCAGCAGCTTAGTGGAGGGAGAGACAGATACGCAGTATTTT

d_call: .
j_call: TRBJ2-3
clone_size: .
v_call: TRBV7-9
cdr3_aa: CASSLGGTFPPTDTQYF
cdr3_nt: TGTGCCAGCAGCTTAGGCGGGACCTTCCCCCCCACAGATACGCAGTATTTT

d_call: .
j_call: TRBJ2-7
clone_size: .
v_call: TRBV7-9
cdr3_aa: CASSLVLGGSNEQYF
cdr3_nt: TGCGCCAGCAGCTTAGTCTTGGGGGGATCCAACGAGCAGTACTTC

d_call: .
j_call: TRBJ2-2
clone_size: few
v_call: TRBV18
cdr3_aa: CASSPGTRNTGELFF
cdr3_nt: TGTGCCAGCTCACCAGGAACGCGGAACACCGGGGAGCTGTTTTTT

d_call: .
j_call: TRBJ1-1
clone_size: many
v_call: TRBV4-3
cdr3_aa: CASSRGGDTEAFF
cdr3_nt: TGCGCCAGCAGCCGAGGGGGGGACACTGAAGCTTTCTTT

d_call: TRBD2
j_call: TRBJ2-7
clone_size: .
v_call: TRBV30
cdr3_aa: CAWRGLAGTYEQYF
cdr3_nt: TGTGCCTGGAGAGGACTAGCGGGAACCTACGAGCAGTACTTC

d_call: .
j_call: TRBJ2-5
clone_size: many
v_call: TRBV30
cdr3_aa: CAWSVLLWETQYF
cdr3_nt: TGTGCCTGGAGTGTACTGTTGTGGGAGACCCAGTACTTC

d_call: .
j_call: TRBJ2-3
clone_size: .
v_call: TRBV7-9
cdr3_aa: CASSGIERTDTQYF
cdr3_nt: TGTGCCAGCAGCGGAATAGAGCGCACAGATACGCAGTATTTT

d_call: TRBD1
j_call: TRBJ2-3
clone_size: .
v_call: TRBV2
cdr3_aa: CASSWDRARDTQYF
cdr3_nt: TGTGCCAGCAGTTGGGACAGAGCAAGAGATACGCAGTATTTT

d_call: .
j_call: TRBJ1-2
clone_size: many
v_call: TRBV3-1
cdr3_aa: CASSQQGIGGYTF
cdr3_nt: TGTGCCAGCAGCCAACAGGGGATAGGTGGCTACACCTTC

d_call: .
j_call: TRBJ2-1
clone_size: .
v_call: TRBV5-1
cdr3_aa: CASGNRVADNEQFF
cdr3_nt: TGCGCCAGCGGAAACAGGGTTGCGGACAATGAGCAGTTCTTC

d_call: .
j_call: TRBJ1-5
clone_size: many
v_call: TRBV20-1
cdr3_aa: CSASSQPQHF
cdr3_nt: TGCAGTGCTAGCTCTCAGCCCCAGCATTTT

d_call: .
j_call: TRBJ1-2
clone_size: many
v_call: TRBV28
cdr3_aa: CASSLGRGYGYTF
cdr3_nt: TGTGCCAGCAGTCTAGGCAGGGGCTATGGCTACACCTTC

d_call: TRBD1
j_call: TRBJ2-7
clone_size: many
v_call: TRBV6-1
cdr3_aa: CASSPSGQGYEQYF
cdr3_nt: TGTGCCAGCAGCCCCTCCGGACAGGGCTACGAGCAGTACTTC

d_call: TRBD1
j_call: TRBJ2-3
clone_size: few
v_call: TRBV19
cdr3_aa: CASTPRQGRDTSTDTQYF
cdr3_nt: TGTGCCAGTACTCCCCGACAGGGGCGGGATACTAGCACAGATACGCAGTATTTT

d_call: .
j_call: TRBJ1-2
clone_size: .
v_call: TRBV7-9
cdr3_aa: CVSSLGGGIGYTF
cdr3_nt: TGTGTCAGCAGCTTGGGTGGGGGCATTGGCTACACCTTC

d_call: .
j_call: TRBJ2-2
clone_size: many
v_call: TRBV9
cdr3_aa: CASSAVVGELFF
cdr3_nt: TGTGCCAGCAGCGCAGTTGTCGGGGAGCTGTTTTTT

d_call: .
j_call: TRBJ1-1
clone_size: .
v_call: TRBV20-1
cdr3_aa: CSARVGGRLNTEAFF
cdr3_nt: TGCAGTGCTAGGGTCGGGGGGCGATTGAACACTGAAGCTTTCTTT

d_call: TRBD2
j_call: TRBJ2-5
clone_size: many
v_call: TRBV10-3
cdr3_aa: CAISQGGTSGGTYQETQYF
cdr3_nt: TGTGCCATCAGTCAAGGGGGGACTAGCGGGGGGACCTACCAAGAGACCCAGTACTTC

d_call: .
j_call: TRBJ2-1
clone_size: many
v_call: TRBV11-2
cdr3_aa: CASSLDLGEQFF
cdr3_nt: TGTGCCAGCAGCTTAGATCTGGGTGAGCAGTTCTTC

d_call: TRBD1
j_call: TRBJ2-1
clone_size: many
v_call: TRBV20-1
cdr3_aa: CSAKVPDRAYNEQFF
cdr3_nt: TGCAGTGCCAAGGTCCCGGACAGGGCCTACAATGAGCAGTTCTTC

d_call: TRBD1
j_call: TRBJ1-5
clone_size: many
v_call: TRBV7-6
cdr3_aa: CASSLGGTYRGPLRPQHF
cdr3_nt: TGTGCCAGCAGCTTAGGGGGTACATACAGGGGCCCGCTTCGGCCCCAGCATTTT

d_call: TRBD2
j_call: TRBJ2-7
clone_size: .
v_call: TRBV11-3
cdr3_aa: CASSLETSGRRYEQYF
cdr3_nt: TGTGCCAGCAGCTTAGAGACTAGCGGGAGACGCTACGAGCAGTACTTC

d_call: TRBD1
j_call: TRBJ1-2
clone_size: many
v_call: TRBV28
cdr3_aa: CASSVSGGAFYGYTF
cdr3_nt: TGTGCCAGCAGCGTGTCAGGGGGCGCCTTCTATGGCTACACCTTC

d_call: .
j_call: TRBJ2-7
clone_size: many
v_call: TRBV20-1
cdr3_aa: CSARRGSYEQYF
cdr3_nt: TGCAGTGCTAGGAGGGGAAGCTACGAGCAGTACTTC

d_call: .
j_call: TRBJ2-1
clone_size: many
v_call: TRBV5-1
cdr3_aa: CASSLEQASYNEQFF
cdr3_nt: TGCGCCAGCAGCTTGGAACAGGCCTCCTACAATGAGCAGTTCTTC

d_call: TRBD1
j_call: TRBJ1-2
clone_size: many
v_call: TRBV6-2/TRBV6-3
cdr3_aa: CASSYSGTEIQNYGYTF
cdr3_nt: TGTGCCAGCAGTTATTCCGGGACAGAGATCCAGAACTATGGCTACACCTTC

d_call: .
j_call: TRBJ1-6
clone_size: few
v_call: TRBV7-9
cdr3_aa: CASSLPGRGSPLHF
cdr3_nt: TGTGCCAGCAGCTTACCAGGGAGAGGGTCACCCCTCCACTTT

d_call: TRBD1
j_call: TRBJ2-3
clone_size: .
v_call: TRBV6-1
cdr3_aa: CASRPLWTGTDTQYF
cdr3_nt: TGTGCCAGCAGACCTCTCTGGACAGGAACAGATACGCAGTATTTT

d_call: TRBD1
j_call: TRBJ1-2
clone_size: many
v_call: TRBV5-5
cdr3_aa: CASNRQGLNYGYTF
cdr3_nt: TGTGCCAGCAACCGACAGGGGCTGAACTATGGCTACACCTTC

d_call: .
j_call: TRBJ2-3
clone_size: many
v_call: TRBV3-1
cdr3_aa: CASSQAFADTQYF
cdr3_nt: TGTGCCAGCAGCCAAGCTTTTGCAGATACGCAGTATTTT

d_call: .
j_call: TRBJ1-3
clone_size: few
v_call: TRBV30
cdr3_aa: CAWNSGTGNTIYF
cdr3_nt: TGTGCCTGGAACTCCGGGACTGGGAACACCATATATTTT

d_call: .
j_call: TRBJ2-5
clone_size: few
v_call: TRBV20-1
cdr3_aa: CSARDRGQGGCQETQYF
cdr3_nt: TGCAGTGCTAGAGATCGAGGACAGGGAGGGTGTCAAGAGACCCAGTACTTC

d_call: TRBD2
j_call: TRBJ2-7
clone_size: many
v_call: TRBV7-2
cdr3_aa: CASTLQRGSYEQYF
cdr3_nt: TGTGCCAGCACCCTTCAGCGGGGGTCCTACGAGCAGTACTTC

d_call: TRBD1
j_call: TRBJ2-3
clone_size: many
v_call: TRBV24-1
cdr3_aa: CATSDFTGVTDTQYF
cdr3_nt: TGTGCCACCAGTGATTTCACAGGGGTGACAGATACGCAGTATTTT

d_call: TRBD1
j_call: TRBJ2-7
clone_size: once
v_call: TRBV5-1
cdr3_aa: CASSLGDRVHEQYF
cdr3_nt: TGCGCCAGCAGCTTGGGTGACAGGGTCCACGAGCAGTACTTC

d_call: .
j_call: TRBJ2-7
clone_size: few
v_call: TRBV6-1
cdr3_aa: CASSRTSSYEQYF
cdr3_nt: TGTGCCAGCAGTAGGACGAGCTCCTACGAGCAGTACTTC

d_call: .
j_call: TRBJ1-4
clone_size: many
v_call: TRBV20-1
cdr3_aa: CSAGQGIGEKLFF
cdr3_nt: TGCAGTGCTGGGCAGGGTATTGGAGAAAAACTGTTTTTT

d_call: TRBD1
j_call: TRBJ1-1
clone_size: many
v_call: TRBV5-1
cdr3_aa: CASSPGQGYTEAFF
cdr3_nt: TGCGCCAGCAGCCCCGGACAGGGATACACTGAAGCTTTCTTT

d_call: .
j_call: TRBJ2-3
clone_size: many
v_call: TRBV27
cdr3_aa: CASGDPTDTQYF
cdr3_nt: TGTGCCAGCGGGGATCCCACAGATACGCAGTATTTT

d_call: TRBD1
j_call: TRBJ1-5
clone_size: .
v_call: TRBV5-6
cdr3_aa: CASSIWDRDTQPQHF
cdr3_nt: TGTGCCAGCAGCATTTGGGACAGGGATACTCAGCCCCAGCATTTT